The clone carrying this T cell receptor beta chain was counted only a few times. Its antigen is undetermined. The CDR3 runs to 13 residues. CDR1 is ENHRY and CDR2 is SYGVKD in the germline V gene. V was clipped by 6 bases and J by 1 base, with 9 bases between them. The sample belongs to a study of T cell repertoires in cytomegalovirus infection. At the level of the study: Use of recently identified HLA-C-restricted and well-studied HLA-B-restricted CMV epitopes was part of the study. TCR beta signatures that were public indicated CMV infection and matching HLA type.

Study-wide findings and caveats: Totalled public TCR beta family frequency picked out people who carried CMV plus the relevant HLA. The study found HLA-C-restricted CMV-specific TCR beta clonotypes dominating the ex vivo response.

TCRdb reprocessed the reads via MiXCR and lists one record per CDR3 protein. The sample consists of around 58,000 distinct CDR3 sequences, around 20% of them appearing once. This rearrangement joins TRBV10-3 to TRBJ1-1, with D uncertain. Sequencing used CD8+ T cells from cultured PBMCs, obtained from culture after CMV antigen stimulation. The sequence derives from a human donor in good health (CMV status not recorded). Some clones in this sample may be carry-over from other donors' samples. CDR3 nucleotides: TGTGCCATCAGAGGTCGGTCGAACACTGAAGCTTTCTTT. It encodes CAIRGRSNTEAFF.